This T cell receptor beta chain was identified in a study of blood T cell repertoires in COVID-19. On the study more broadly: Specimens from acute and convalescent COVID-19 originated in the United States, Italy and Spain.

Participant ages covered about 18 to 100 years across 24 US areas. Cohorts were determined from participant-reported clinical history. Germline CDR1 KGHSH, CDR2 LQKENI. The V end lost 3 bases, the J end lost 6 bases, and 17 bases lay between the germline ends. The CDR3 is 15 amino acids. Original processing methods: Nucleated cell counts were estimated from reference gene primer amplification. The assay was immunoSEQ multiplex PCR, and TCRdb's table has in-frame clones only and misses some. The V and J calls and the clone size are those of that table, but D and trimming were determined from the DNA. The repertoire holds about 370,000 clones, with more than 80% as singletons.

This clonotype was sampled from a man aged 18 to 29 who had recovered from COVID-19. Sequencing was carried out using PBMCs or T cells enriched from blood (not recorded which). The chain joins TRBV18 to TRBJ1-1; no clear D gene. The CDR3 is CASSPARGDSSEAFF. CDR3 sequence (DNA): TGTGCCAGCTCACCGGCCCGGGGTGATAGCTCTGAAGCTTTCTTT.